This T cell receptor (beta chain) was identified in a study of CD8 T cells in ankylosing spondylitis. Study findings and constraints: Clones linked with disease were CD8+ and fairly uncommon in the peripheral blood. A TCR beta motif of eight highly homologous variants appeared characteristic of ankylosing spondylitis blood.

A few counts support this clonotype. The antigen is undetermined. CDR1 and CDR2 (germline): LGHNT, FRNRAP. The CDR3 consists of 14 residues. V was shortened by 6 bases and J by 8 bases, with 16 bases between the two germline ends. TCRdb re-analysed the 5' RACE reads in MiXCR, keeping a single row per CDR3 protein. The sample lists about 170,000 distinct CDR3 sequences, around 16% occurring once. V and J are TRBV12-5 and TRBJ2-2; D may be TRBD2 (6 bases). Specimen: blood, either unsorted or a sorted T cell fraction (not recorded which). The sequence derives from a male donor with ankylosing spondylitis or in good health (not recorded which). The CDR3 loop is CASGPSGGGGELFF. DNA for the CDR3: TGTGCTAGTGGCCCCTCCGGAGGAGGGGGGGAGCTGTTTTTT.